The source of this T cell receptor beta chain is a study of cytomegalovirus exposure and HLA in healthy donors. The CDR3 covers 13 residues. In germline, CDR1 is SGHRS, CDR2 YFSETQ. Trimming took 0 bases from V and 4 from J, leaving 7 bases between them. A multiplex PCR was run with 60 Vbeta primers and 13 Jbeta primers. This table comes from immunoSEQ multiplex PCR, and its TCRdb copy is limited to in-frame clones, with some not included. This sample has 170,000 or so clones; 84% occur once, and the top ten carry about 4.9%. The clonotype was recovered from a girl under 18 in good health and CMV-seropositive. This chain connects TRBV5-1 to TRBJ1-2; D unresolved. The specimen was PBMCs. The CDR3 coding sequence is TGCGCCAGCAGCTTGGAACGGTTCTATGGCTACACCTTC. The encoded protein is CASSLERFYGYTF.